What follows describes a single TCR beta chain. Antigen specificity is unknown. The DNA ends 3 residues before the CDR3 does, and the rest of the CDR3 is filled in from the germline J gene. This entry comes from a study of T cells in women clearing cervical HPV infection. Trimming removed 8 bases from V and 8 bases from J, with 7 bases in between. The CDR3 is made up of 11 amino acids. Germline CDR1 is SNHLY and CDR2 is FYNNEI. Findings of the study overall: Unknown T-cell numbers per sample may underlie the richness differences.

Genomic DNA, averaging around 1,200 ng per sample, yielded TCR beta CDR3 via immunoSEQ. Measured with immunoSEQ multiplex PCR; TCRdb has only the in-frame clones, and not every one. The ten most abundant clones cover approximately 2.9% of a sample with 25,000 to 35,000 clones. Specimen: blood buffy coat. The TCR originated in a woman between 18 and 70 years old with a cervical HPV16 infection that either progressed to CIN3+ or cleared (not recorded which). This rearrangement joins TRBV2 to TRBJ1-6; D gene ambiguous. The CDR3 loop is CASALDSPLHF. Partial CDR3 DNA: TGTGCCAGCGCGTTGGATTCACCC.